This T cell receptor beta chain was sequenced in a study of PD-1 blockade in mismatch repair-deficient tumors. The study's findings and limits: Tumor-resident clones, often undetectable pretreatment in blood, expanded then contracted after pembrolizumab.

Points on this clone: Its antigen is not known.

Every patient had mismatch repair deficiency by PCR or immunohistochemistry. TCRs were sequenced from a few patients responding to pembrolizumab. Sequenced by immunoSEQ multiplex PCR; TCRdb stores in-frame clones only, minus some. This table holds about 67,000 clones, about 78% found once. With 3 bases clipped from V and 6 bases from J, the junction kept 12 bases outside the gene matches. This CDR3 is built from 17 residues. In germline, CDR1 is KGHSH, CDR2 LQKENI. The chain recombines TRBV18 with TRBJ2-1, with 9 bases that match TRBD1. This receptor was taken from an adult with mismatch repair-deficient cancer. The material was peripheral blood, obtained 2 weeks after starting pembrolizumab. DNA for the CDR3: TGTGCCAGCTCACCGGGCACAGGGGGCGTAACGGTCAATGAGCAGTTCTTC. Translated, it gives CASSPGTGGVTVNEQFF.